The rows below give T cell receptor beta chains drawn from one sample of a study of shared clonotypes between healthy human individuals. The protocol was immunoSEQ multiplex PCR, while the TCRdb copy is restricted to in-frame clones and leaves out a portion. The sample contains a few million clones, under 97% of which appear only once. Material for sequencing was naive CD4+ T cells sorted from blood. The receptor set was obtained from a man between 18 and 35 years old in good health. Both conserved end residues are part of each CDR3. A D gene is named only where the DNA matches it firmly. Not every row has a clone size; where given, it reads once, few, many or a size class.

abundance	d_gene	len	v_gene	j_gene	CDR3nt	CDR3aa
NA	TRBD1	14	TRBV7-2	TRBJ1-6	TGTGCCAGCAGCTTTACAGGGGTAGGGTCACCCCTCCACTTT	CASSFTGVGSPLHF
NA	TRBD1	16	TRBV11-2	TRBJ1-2	TGTGCCAGCAGCCGGATCGGGACAGGGGGGGCGGTTGGCTACACCTTC	CASSRIGTGGAVGYTF
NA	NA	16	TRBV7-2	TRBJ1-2	TGTGCCAGCAGCTTAGTCCCGTATATTATGACGACGGGCTACACCTTC	CASSLVPYIMTTGYTF
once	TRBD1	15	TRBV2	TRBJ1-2	TGTGCCAGCTTCGCCGGGACAGCGACTTCCTATGGCTACACCTTC	CASFAGTATSYGYTF
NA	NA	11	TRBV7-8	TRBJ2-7	TGTGCCAGTAGCCCAGACTACGAGCAGTACTTC	CASSPDYEQYF
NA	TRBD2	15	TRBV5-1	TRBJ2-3	TGCGCCAGCAGCTTGAGACTAGCGGGGGGGCGTACGCAGTATTTT	CASSLRLAGGRTQYF
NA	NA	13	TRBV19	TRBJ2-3	TGTGCCAGTAGTATTGAATTCACAGATACGCAGTATTTT	CASSIEFTDTQYF
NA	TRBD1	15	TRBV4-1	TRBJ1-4	TGCGCCAGCAGCCAAGAGGACAGGAGTTATGAAAAACTGTTTTTT	CASSQEDRSYEKLFF
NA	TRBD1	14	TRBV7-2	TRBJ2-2	TGTGCCAGCAGCCCTGGCCAGGGGGCCGGGGAGCTGTTTTTT	CASSPGQGAGELFF
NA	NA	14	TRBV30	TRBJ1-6	TGTGCCTGGAATATGCAGGGAGATAATTCACCCCTCCACTTT	CAWNMQGDNSPLHF
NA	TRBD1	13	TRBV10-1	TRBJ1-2	TGCGCCAGCAGTGCGGGACAGGCCTATGGCTACACCTTC	CASSAGQAYGYTF
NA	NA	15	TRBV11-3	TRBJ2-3	TGTGCCAGCAGCTTATCGGCTAGCGGCACAGATACGCAGTATTTT	CASSLSASGTDTQYF
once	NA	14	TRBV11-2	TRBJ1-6	TGTGCCAGCAGCCGCACAGAGGCCCATTCACCCCTCCACTTT	CASSRTEAHSPLHF
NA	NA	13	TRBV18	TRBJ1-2	TGTGCCAGCTCTCCCCGGACAGATAATGGCTACACCTTC	CASSPRTDNGYTF
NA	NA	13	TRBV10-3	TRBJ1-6	TGTGCCATGAGTCACGGGGGTGGGTCACCCCTCCACTTT	CAMSHGGGSPLHF
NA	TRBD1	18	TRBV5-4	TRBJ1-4	TGTGCCAGCAGCTTGGCCGGGACAGGGAGCCCTGCTAATGAAAAACTGTTTTTT	CASSLAGTGSPANEKLFF
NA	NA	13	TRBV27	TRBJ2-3	TGTGCCAGCAGCCCTGACAGCACAGATACGCAGTATTTT	CASSPDSTDTQYF
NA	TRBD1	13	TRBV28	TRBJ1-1	TGTGCCAGCAGTCCTCACAGGGGAACTGAAGCTTTCTTT	CASSPHRGTEAFF
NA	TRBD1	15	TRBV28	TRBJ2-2	TGTGCCAGCAGTTCCGGGACAGGGGACACCGGGGAGCTGTTTTTT	CASSSGTGDTGELFF
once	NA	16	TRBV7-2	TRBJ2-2	TGTGCCAGCAGCTTAGAAATACAGGGCGGGACCGGGGAGCTGTTTTTT	CASSLEIQGGTGELFF
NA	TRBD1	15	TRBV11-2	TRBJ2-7	TGTGCCAGCAGCTTAATGGGACAGGGGTCGGGCGAGCAGTACTTC	CASSLMGQGSGEQYF
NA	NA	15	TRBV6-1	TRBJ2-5	TGTGCCAGCAAACCCCGGGACACCCTTTCGGGAACCCAGTACTTC	CASKPRDTLSGTQYF
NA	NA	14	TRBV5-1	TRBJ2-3	TGCGCCAGCAGCCGGAGGGGCCGCACAGATACGCAGTATTTT	CASSRRGRTDTQYF
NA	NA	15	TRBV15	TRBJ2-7	TGTGCCACCAGCAGAGAGATGGGGGCAAGCTACGAGCAGTACTTC	CATSREMGASYEQYF
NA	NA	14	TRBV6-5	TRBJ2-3	TGTGCCAGCAGTCGACGGGGGGCCACAGATACGCAGTATTTT	CASSRRGATDTQYF
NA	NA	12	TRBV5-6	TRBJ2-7	TGTGCCAGCAGCTTGGTGACTTACGAGCAGTACTTC	CASSLVTYEQYF
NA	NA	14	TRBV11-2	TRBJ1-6	TGTGCCAGCAGCGGACGGCAGTATAATTCACCCCTCCACTTT	CASSGRQYNSPLHF
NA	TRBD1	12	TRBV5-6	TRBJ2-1	TGTGCCAGCAGCTTTAGCACAGGGGTCAGTGTCTTC	CASSFSTGVSVF
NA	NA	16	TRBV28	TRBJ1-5	TGTGCCAGCAGTTTACTCGGCAGTCAGATAAGTCAGCCCCAGCATTTT	CASSLLGSQISQPQHF
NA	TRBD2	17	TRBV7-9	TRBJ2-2	TGTGCCAGCAGGACCCGACTAGCGGGAGGGGACACCGGGGAGCTGTTTTTT	CASRTRLAGGDTGELFF
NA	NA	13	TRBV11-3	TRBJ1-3	TGTGCCAGCAGCTCCGCCGCCGTAAACACCATATATTTT	CASSSAAVNTIYF
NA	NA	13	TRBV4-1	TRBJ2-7	TGCGCCAGCAGCCAAGAGGCCTACTACGAGCAGTACTTC	CASSQEAYYEQYF